The entry that follows covers one TCR beta chain sequence. Its antigen remains unknown. CDR3 length equals 14 residues. Germline values: CDR1 LNHDA, CDR2 SQIVND (reference sequence). This specimen belongs to a study of T cells expressing NK-cell markers. Study-level results: Leadership of the CD3+CD56-NKG2C+ fraction also belonged to these clonotypes in a few donors.

After re-calling the 5' RACE reads, TCRdb lists one entry per CDR3 protein, DNA absent. Across about 460,000 distinct CDR3 sequences, the top ten clones capture almost 1.5% of the sample. The TCR was taken from a woman aged 45-65 years in good health. The material sequenced was blood T cells: a sorted CD56 or NKG2C T cell subset, CD4+ or CD8+ T cells, or bulk PBMC T cells (not recorded which). The chain links TRBV19 to TRBJ1-2. The chain's CDR3 is CASSLGQLNYGYTF.